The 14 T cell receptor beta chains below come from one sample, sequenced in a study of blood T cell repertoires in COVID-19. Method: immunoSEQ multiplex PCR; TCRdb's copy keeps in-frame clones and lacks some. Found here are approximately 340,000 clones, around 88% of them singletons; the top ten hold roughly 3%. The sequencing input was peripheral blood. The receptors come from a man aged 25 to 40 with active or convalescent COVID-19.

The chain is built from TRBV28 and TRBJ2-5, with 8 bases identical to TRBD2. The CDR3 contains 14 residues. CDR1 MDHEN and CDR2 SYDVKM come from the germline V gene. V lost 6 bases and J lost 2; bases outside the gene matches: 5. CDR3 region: CASSLTSEQETQYF. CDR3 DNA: TGTGCCAGCAGCTTGACTAGCGAGCAAGAGACCCAGTACTTC.

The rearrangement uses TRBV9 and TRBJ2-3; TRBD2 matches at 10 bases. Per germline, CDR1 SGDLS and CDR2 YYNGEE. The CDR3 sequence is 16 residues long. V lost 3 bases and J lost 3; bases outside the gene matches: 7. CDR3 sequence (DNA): TGTGCCAGCAGCGGATTGACTAGCGGGTATACAGATACGCAGTATTTT. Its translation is CASSGLTSGYTDTQYF.

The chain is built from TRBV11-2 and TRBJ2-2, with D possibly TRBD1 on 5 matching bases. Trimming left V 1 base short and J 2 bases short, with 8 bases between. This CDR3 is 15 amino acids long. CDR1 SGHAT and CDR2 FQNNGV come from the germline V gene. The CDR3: CASSLVGVNTGELFF. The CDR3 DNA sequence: TGTGCCAGCAGCTTAGTAGGGGTTAACACCGGGGAGCTGTTTTTT.

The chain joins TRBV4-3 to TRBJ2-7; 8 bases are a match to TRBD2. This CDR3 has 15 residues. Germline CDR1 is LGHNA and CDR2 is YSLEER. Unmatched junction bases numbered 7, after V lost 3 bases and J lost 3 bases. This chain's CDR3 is CASSQGLDTLYEQYF. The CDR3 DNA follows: TGCGCCAGCAGCCAGGGACTAGACACCCTCTACGAGCAGTACTTC.

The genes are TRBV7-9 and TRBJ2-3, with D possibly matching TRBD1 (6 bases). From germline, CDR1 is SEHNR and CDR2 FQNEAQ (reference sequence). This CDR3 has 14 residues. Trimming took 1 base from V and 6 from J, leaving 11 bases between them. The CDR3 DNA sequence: TGTGCCAGCAGCTTAGGAGGGGGACGGGATACGCAGTATTTT. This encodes CASSLGGGRDTQYF.

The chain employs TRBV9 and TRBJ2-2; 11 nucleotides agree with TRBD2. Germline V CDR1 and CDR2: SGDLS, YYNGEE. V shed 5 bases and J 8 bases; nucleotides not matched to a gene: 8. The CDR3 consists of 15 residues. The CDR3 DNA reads TGTGCCAGCAGTGAGACTAGCGGGGCCCTAGGGGAGCTGTTTTTT. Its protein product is CASSETSGALGELFF.

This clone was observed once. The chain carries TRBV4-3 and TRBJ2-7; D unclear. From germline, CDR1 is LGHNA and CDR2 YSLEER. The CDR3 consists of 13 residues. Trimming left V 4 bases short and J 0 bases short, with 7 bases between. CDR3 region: CASSLGRSYEQYF. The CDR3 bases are TGCGCCAGCAGCCTCGGTCGCTCCTACGAGCAGTACTTC.

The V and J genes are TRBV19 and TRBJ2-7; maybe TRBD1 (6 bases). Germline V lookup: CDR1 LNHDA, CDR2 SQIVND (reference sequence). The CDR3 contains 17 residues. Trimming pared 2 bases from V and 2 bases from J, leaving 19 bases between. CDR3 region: CASSILSPLDSTYEQYF. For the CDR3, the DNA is TGTGCCAGTAGTATATTGAGCCCCCTGGACAGTACCTACGAGCAGTACTTC.

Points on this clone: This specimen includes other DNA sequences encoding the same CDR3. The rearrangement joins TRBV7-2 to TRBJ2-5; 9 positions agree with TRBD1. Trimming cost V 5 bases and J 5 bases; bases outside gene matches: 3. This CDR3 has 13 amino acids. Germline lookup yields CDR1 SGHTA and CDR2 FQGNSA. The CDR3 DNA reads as TGTGCCAGCAGCCGACAGGGGGGGGAGACCCAGTACTTC. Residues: CASSRQGGETQYF. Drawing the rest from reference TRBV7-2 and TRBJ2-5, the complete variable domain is GAGVSQSPSNKVTEKGKDVELRCDPISGHTALYWYRQSLGQGLEFLIYFQGNSAPDKSGLPSDRFSAERTGGSVSTLTIQRTQQEDSAVYLCASSRQGGETQYFGPGTRLLVL.

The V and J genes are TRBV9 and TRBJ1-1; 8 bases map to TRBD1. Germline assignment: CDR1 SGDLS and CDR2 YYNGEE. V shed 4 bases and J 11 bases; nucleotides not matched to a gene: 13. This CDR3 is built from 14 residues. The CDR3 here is CASSFQGQGSEAFF. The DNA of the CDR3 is TGTGCCAGCAGCTTCCAAGGACAGGGTAGTGAGGCTTTCTTT.

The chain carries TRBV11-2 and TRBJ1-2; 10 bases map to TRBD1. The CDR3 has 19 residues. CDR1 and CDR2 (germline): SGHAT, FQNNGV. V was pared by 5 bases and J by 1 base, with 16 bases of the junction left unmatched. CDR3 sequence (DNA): TGTGCCAGCAGCCCCTTCCTACGGGACAGGGGTTCTTTTAACTATGGCTACACCTTC. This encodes CASSPFLRDRGSFNYGYTF.

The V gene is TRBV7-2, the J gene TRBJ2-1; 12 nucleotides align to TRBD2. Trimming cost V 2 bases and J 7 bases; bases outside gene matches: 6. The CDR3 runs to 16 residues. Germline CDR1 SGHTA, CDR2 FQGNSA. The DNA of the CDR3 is TGTGCCAGCAGCTTAATTCTAGCGGGAGGGGGTAATGAGCAGTTCTTC. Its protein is CASSLILAGGGNEQFF. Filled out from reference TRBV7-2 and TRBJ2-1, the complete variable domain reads GAGVSQSPSNKVTEKGKDVELRCDPISGHTALYWYRQSLGQGLEFLIYFQGNSAPDKSGLPSDRFSAERTGGSVSTLTIQRTQQEDSAVYLCASSLILAGGGNEQFFGPGTRLTVL.

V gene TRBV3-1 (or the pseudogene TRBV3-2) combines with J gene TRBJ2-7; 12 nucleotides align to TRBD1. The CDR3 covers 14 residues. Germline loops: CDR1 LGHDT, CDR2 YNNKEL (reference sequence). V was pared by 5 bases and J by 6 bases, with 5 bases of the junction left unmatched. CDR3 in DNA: TGTGCCAGCAGCGGCCGGGACAGGGGGCGCGAGCAGTACTTC. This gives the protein CASSGRDRGREQYF.

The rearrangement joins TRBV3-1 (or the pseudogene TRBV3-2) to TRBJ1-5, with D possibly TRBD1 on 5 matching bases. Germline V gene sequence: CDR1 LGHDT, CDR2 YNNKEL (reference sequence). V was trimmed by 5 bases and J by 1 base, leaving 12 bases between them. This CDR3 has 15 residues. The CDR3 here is CASSSGSRSNQPQHF. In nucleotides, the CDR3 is TGTGCCAGCAGCTCAGGGTCAAGGAGCAATCAGCCCCAGCATTTT.